This T cell receptor (beta chain) derives from a study of T cell responses to AZD1222 COVID-19 vaccine (dated by TCRdb to 2020 to 2022). Looking at the study overall: AZD1222 recipients whose second dose came at about 4 weeks and those whose second dose came at about 12 weeks were combined into one group, since spike-specific TCR depth and breadth did not differ between the two schedules. A total of about 230 trial participants underwent TCR sequencing, of whom 200 to 220 received two doses of AZD1222 and some 26 received two doses of the MenACWY control vaccine. Trial participants were enrolled into age subgroups of 18-55, 56-69 and 70-plus years, which contained about 150, 27 and 61 TCR-sequenced participants, respectively.

The CDR3 regions of human TCRbeta chains were subjected to immunosequencing. Regarding the original processing steps: TCRs in the repertoires were matched against a reference library of SARS-CoV-2-specific TCRs that had been generated with the MIRA antigen-specificity platform. Breadth meant the fraction of unique TCRs that were SARS-CoV-2-associated, whereas depth meant the fraction of total T cells that were SARS-CoV-2-associated. Each spike-specific TCR was assigned to its reactive spike region and to a CD4 or CD8 class using the MIRA data. Log10-transformed breadth and depth values were compared by one-way ANOVA with Sidak's multiple comparisons tests. As stored in TCRdb, this immuneACCESS dataset retains in-frame rearrangements with V and J assigned. A fraction of the clones does not appear; measured against another copy, unresolved V genes explain less than half of the discrepancy, and the remainder lacks a known reason. V, J and clone size are those of that table, while D and trimming were read from the DNA. Recorded for this sample are about 120,000 clones; around 89% of them occurred a single time. Jointly, the top ten make up 1.5% to 1.8% of the sample.

Explained via the paper, the time point label denotes: baseline before first vaccination. The vaccinee samples were drawn from two UK trials, COV001 and COV002, one of which was a single-blind randomized controlled phase 2/3 trial testing AZD1222 (ChAdOx1 nCoV-19) in healthy adults. For TCRbeta chain sequencing, PBMC samples from trial participants were taken at day 0 and at day 28 after the second dose. In this sample, this clone turned up once. Its binding antigen is unknown. Per-base qualities were not stored, and no clone one base away is much larger. CDR1 SGDLS and CDR2 YYNGEE were looked up in the germline V gene. The CDR3 measures 13 amino acids from cysteine to phenylalanine. Kept here is only the CDR3 DNA, which spans 39 bases and is read in frame from base 1. The junction shows trimming of 10 bases on V and 2 bases on J, plus 12 bases between the germline ends. What the study reported, not specific to this receptor: After two AZD1222 doses, spike-specific TCR breadth and depth were significantly higher than at day 0 and than in MenACWY recipients. Only five to seven AZD1222 recipients were SARS-CoV-2 seropositive at baseline, limiting conclusions about previously exposed vaccinees. Vaccine-associated CD4 TCRs spanned the whole spike protein, with dominant responses in regions 160-218 and 743-854. Because no day 14 peak-response samples were available, the repertoires could be characterized only after the peak T cell response. Most participants were white British and females outnumbered males, and the authors suggested that clonal diversity may have been underestimated. Nearly half of unique spike-specific TCRs reportedly recognized epitopes outside regions mutated in the B.1.351 and B.1.1.7 variants. In the small 56-69-year group, the increase in depth fell short of significance, most likely because of low power.

The sequence was collected from an adult in good health. The rearrangement joined TRBV9 to TRBJ2-2, with the D segment identity uncertain. The specimen was peripheral blood, collected on day 0 of AZD1222 vaccination. The DNA reads TGTGCCTCAAGTGGGCTTAACACCGGGGAGCTGTTTTTT. It encodes CASSGLNTGELFF.